This T cell receptor (beta chain) emerged from a study of shared clonotypes between healthy human individuals. Findings and limits, study-wide: With a handful of donors compared, around 5% of naive CD4 clonotypes were shared.

Naive CD8 cells, CD45RO-negative and positively selected for CCR7, excluded terminally differentiated effector memory CD45RA+ cells. The data were produced by immunoSEQ multiplex PCR, yet TCRdb's version contains in-frame clones alone and is incomplete. The data contain about 2.1 million clones, around 95% of them seen just once; the ten biggest clones take up more than 1.5%. Germline V gene data show CDR1 as MGHRA and CDR2 as YSYEKL. There are 12 residues in the CDR3. Trimming shortened V by 2 bases and J by 6 bases, and 5 bases separated the two germline ends. A word on this clone: Its antigen is not known.

This sequence joins TRBV4-1 and TRBJ2-1; D ambiguous. The sequenced sample consisted of naive CD8+ T cells from PBMCs. This sequence was found in a young man in good health. Some clones in this sample may be carry-over from other donors' samples. CDR3 loop: CASSQISNEQFF. The CDR3 coding sequence is TGCGCCAGCAGCCAAATTAGCAATGAGCAGTTCTTC.